The 7 T cell receptor beta chains below were found in one sample sequenced in a study of blood T cell repertoires in COVID-19. Profiling relied on immunoSEQ multiplex PCR, and the TCRdb table lists in-frame clones only, not all of them. The repertoire holds about 250,000 clones, with about 86% as singletons. Sequencing used peripheral blood. These receptors were collected from a man aged 80 or over with acute or convalescent COVID-19.

This clone has a single count. The chain links TRBV5-1 to TRBJ2-1, with a possible D match to TRBD2 (5 bases). V was clipped by 6 bases and J by 9 bases, with 16 bases between them. The length of the CDR3 is 13 residues. Germline V CDR1 and CDR2: SGHRS, YFSETQ. The CDR3 DNA sequence: TGCGCCAGCACCCCAACGGGGTATAGTGAGCAGTTCTTC. Residues: CASTPTGYSEQFF. Full variable domain (remainder filled in from reference TRBV5-1 and TRBJ2-1): KAGVTQTPRYLIKTRGQQVTLSCSPISGHRSVSWYQQTPGQGLQFLFEYFSETQRNKGNFPGRFSGRQFSNSRSEMNVSTLELGDSALYLCASTPTGYSEQFFGPGTRLTVL.

In this sample, this clone turned up a few times. The rearrangement links TRBV6-6 to TRBJ2-7, with TRBD1 matching over 8 bases. Germline CDR1 is MNHNY and CDR2 is SVGAGI (reference sequence). Losses at the gene ends were 4 bases for V and 7 bases for J; bases not matched to a gene: 6. The CDR3 spans 13 residues. CDR3 loop: CASSWTGSREQYF. Written as DNA, the CDR3 is TGTGCCAGCAGTTGGACAGGGTCGCGTGAGCAGTACTTC.

The V and J genes are TRBV4-2 and TRBJ2-7; TRBD1 aligns across 7 bases. This CDR3 region has 15 residues. Germline lookup yields CDR1 LGHNA and CDR2 YNFKEQ. V lost 5 bases, J lost 3 bases, and 10 bases stayed unmatched. The CDR3 bases are TGTGCCAGCAGCATTCCGGGACAGAGATTCTACGAGCAGTACTTC. Protein: CASSIPGQRFYEQYF.

This rearrangement joins TRBV5-4 to TRBJ2-7, with TRBD1 matching 9 bases. This CDR3 has 13 amino acids. The germline V gene has CDR1 SGHNT and CDR2 YYREEE (reference sequence). V shed 4 bases and J 6 bases; nucleotides not matched to a gene: 5. The CDR3 reads CASSLTGGREQYF. DNA for the CDR3: TGTGCCAGCAGCCTGACAGGGGGACGCGAGCAGTACTTC. Combining the CDR3 with reference TRBV5-4 and TRBJ2-7 gives the whole variable domain ETGVTQSPTHLIKTRGQQVTLRCSSQSGHNTVSWYQQALGQGPQFIFQYYREEENGRGNFPPRFSGLQFPNYSSELNVNALELDDSALYLCASSLTGGREQYFGPGTRLTVT.

The chain employs TRBV2 and TRBJ1-4, with 7 bases aligning to TRBD1. CDR1 and CDR2 from the germline V gene are SNHLY and FYNNEI. The CDR3 consists of 15 residues. Unmatched junction bases numbered 11, after V lost 10 bases and J lost 3 bases. In DNA form, the CDR3 reads TGTGCCAACTCTCTACAGGGGATGGCTAATGAAAAACTGTTTTTT. This sequence encodes CANSLQGMANEKLFF.

The chain is built from TRBV5-5 and TRBJ2-1; the match to TRBD2 covers 12 bases. This CDR3 is 15 amino acids long. CDR1 is SGHKS and CDR2 is YYEKEE in the germline V gene (reference sequence). V shed 0 bases, J shed 12 bases, and the junction held 7 bases outside the gene matches. The CDR3: CASSLVLAGGQRQFF. As DNA, the CDR3 is TGTGCCAGCAGCTTGGTACTAGCGGGGGGCCAGAGGCAGTTCTTC.

The rearrangement links TRBV7-2 to TRBJ2-3; 7 bases agree with TRBD1. Germline assignment: CDR1 SGHTA and CDR2 FQGNSA. There are 17 residues in the CDR3. Losses at the gene ends were 5 bases for V and 2 bases for J; bases not matched to a gene: 13. The CDR3 sequence: CASSQQGPQVSTDTQYF. CDR3 sequence (DNA): TGTGCCAGCAGCCAACAGGGGCCACAAGTTTCCACAGATACGCAGTATTTT.